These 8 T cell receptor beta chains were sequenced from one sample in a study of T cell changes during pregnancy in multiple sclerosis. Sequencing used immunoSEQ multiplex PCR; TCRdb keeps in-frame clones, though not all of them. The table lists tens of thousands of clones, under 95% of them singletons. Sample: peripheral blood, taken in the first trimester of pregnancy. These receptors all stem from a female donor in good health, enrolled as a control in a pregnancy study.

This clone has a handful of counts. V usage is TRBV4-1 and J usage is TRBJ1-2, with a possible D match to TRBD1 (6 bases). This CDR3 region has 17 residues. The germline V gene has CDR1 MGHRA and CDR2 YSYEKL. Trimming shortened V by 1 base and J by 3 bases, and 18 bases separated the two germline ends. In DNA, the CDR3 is TGCGCCAGCAGCCAAGTAGGAGGACAGAGGCCCCACTATGGCTACACCTTC. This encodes CASSQVGGQRPHYGYTF.

The CDR3 DNA reads as TGTGCCAGCAGTTTAATCCCCCAGGGGAGGGGGGAGACCCAGTACTTC. Its protein is CASSLIPQGRGETQYF. This sequence joins TRBV28 and TRBJ2-5, with a weak D call TRBD2 (7 bases). This CDR3 comprises 16 residues. Germline V gives CDR1 MDHEN, CDR2 SYDVKM. Trimming removed 2 bases at V and 5 bases at J, with 18 bases between.

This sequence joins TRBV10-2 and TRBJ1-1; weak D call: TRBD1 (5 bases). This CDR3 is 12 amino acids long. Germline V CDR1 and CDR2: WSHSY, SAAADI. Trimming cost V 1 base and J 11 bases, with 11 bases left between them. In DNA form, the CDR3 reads TGCGCCAGCAGTGAGTTTGGAGGGGAGGCTTTCTTT. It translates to CASSEFGGEAFF.

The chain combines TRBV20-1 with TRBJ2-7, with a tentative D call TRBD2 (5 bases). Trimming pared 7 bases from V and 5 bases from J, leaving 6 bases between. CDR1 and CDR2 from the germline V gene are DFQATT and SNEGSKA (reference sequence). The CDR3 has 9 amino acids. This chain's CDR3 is CSVGDEQYF. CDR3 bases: TGCAGTGTCGGGGACGAGCAGTACTTC.

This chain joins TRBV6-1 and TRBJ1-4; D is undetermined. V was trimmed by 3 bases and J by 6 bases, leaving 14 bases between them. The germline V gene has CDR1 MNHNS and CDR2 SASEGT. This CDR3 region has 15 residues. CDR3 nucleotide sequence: TGTGCCAGCAGTGAGCCGGGTCGGCGGGATGAAAAACTGTTTTTT. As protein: CASSEPGRRDEKLFF.

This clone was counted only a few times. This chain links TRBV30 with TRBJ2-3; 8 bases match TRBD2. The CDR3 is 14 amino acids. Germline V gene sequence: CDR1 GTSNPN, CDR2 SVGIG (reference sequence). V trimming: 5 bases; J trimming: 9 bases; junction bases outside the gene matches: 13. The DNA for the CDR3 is TGTGCCTGGGCAACCGGGACTAGTGGTGTGACGCAGTATTTT. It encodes CAWATGTSGVTQYF. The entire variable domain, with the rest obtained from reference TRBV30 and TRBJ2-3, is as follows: SQTIHQWPATLVQPVGSPLSLECTVEGTSNPNLYWYRQAAGRGLQLLFYSVGIGQISSEVPQNLSASRPQDRQFILSSKKLLLSDSGFYLCAWATGTSGVTQYFGPGTRLTVL.

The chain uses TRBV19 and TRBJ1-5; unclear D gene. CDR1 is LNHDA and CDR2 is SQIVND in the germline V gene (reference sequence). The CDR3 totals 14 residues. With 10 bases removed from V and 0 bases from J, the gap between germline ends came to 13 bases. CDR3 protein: CATQIGHSNQPQHF. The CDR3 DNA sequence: TGTGCCACTCAGATTGGGCATAGCAATCAGCCCCAGCATTTT.

The CDR3, as DNA: TGTGCCAGCAGCCAAGATGCGGCGCAGGGTCTCTCCTACGAGCAGTACTTC. This gives the protein CASSQDAAQGLSYEQYF. The chain carries TRBV14 and TRBJ2-7, with D possibly TRBD1 on 5 matching bases. This CDR3 has 17 residues. Germline assignment: CDR1 SGHDN and CDR2 FVKESK. V was clipped by 0 bases and J by 0 bases, with 15 bases between them.